This T cell receptor beta chain was captured by sequencing in a study of blood T cell repertoires in COVID-19. Germline CDR1 and CDR2: MNHEY and SVGAGI. CDR3 size: 14 residues. Trimming removed 6 bases from V and 5 bases from J, with 16 bases in between. Method: immunoSEQ multiplex PCR; TCRdb's copy keeps in-frame clones and lacks some. The data hold around 70,000 clones, with about 82% observed a single time. The sequence was collected from a woman aged 55-69 years with acute or convalescent COVID-19. What was sequenced was peripheral blood. V is TRBV6-5 and J is TRBJ2-5; tentatively, D is TRBD2 (7 bases). DNA for the CDR3: TGTGCCAGCAGCCAACAGGGTAGCGGGGAGACCCAGTACTTC. Its protein is CASSQQGSGETQYF.